The next 9 T cell receptor beta chains were all read from a single sample in a study of T-cell memory formation after mild COVID-19. TCRdb passed the 5' RACE reads through MiXCR, listing each CDR3 protein once. Among about 180,000 distinct CDR3 sequences listed, 16% were seen once. Sequenced material: PBMCs or a T cell subset sorted from them (not recorded which). Receptor source: an adult woman who had mild COVID-19 (a few samples of this study predate the infection). Cell type and time point are not known.

The chain is built from TRBV12-3 or TRBV12-4 and TRBJ2-2; D is possibly TRBD1 (5 bases). This CDR3 is built from 13 residues. Trimming cost V 4 bases and J 5 bases, with 8 bases left between them. The CDR3 here is CASSYQGTGELFF. The CDR3 coding sequence is TGTGCCAGCAGTTACCAGGGTACCGGGGAGCTGTTTTTT.

This clonotype has only a few counts. This rearrangement joins TRBV18 to TRBJ2-1; possibly TRBD2 for D (6 bases). The CDR3 extends over 14 amino acids. V gave up 5 bases and J gave up 3 bases, with 11 bases separating them. Germline CDR1 reads KGHSH; CDR2 reads LQKENI. As DNA, the CDR3 is TGTGCCAGCTCAGGAATAGCGGACTACAATGAGCAGTTCTTC. It codes for CASSGIADYNEQFF.

The chain couples TRBV12-3 or TRBV12-4 to TRBJ2-3; D remains ambiguous. The tail of the sequence fits TRBJ1-5 better, so the J call may be wrong. The CDR3 has 15 amino acids. The CDR3: CASTPTSLMADTQHF. The CDR3 DNA reads as TGTGCCAGCACTCCGACTAGCTTGATGGCAGATACGCAGCATTTT.

The CDR3 DNA reads as TGCGCCAGCAGCCCAGGGGAGTTCAATGAGCAGTTCTTC. Its translation: CASSPGEFNEQFF. This chain joins TRBV5-1 and TRBJ2-1; perhaps TRBD1 as D (6 bases). This CDR3 spans 13 amino acids. Trimming stripped 4 bases from V and 6 bases from J, with 11 bases between. The germline CDR1 and CDR2 sequences are SGHRS and YFSETQ.

This clonotype was seen a handful of times. This rearrangement joins TRBV3-1 to TRBJ1-1, with D possibly being TRBD1 (5 bases). CDR1 is LGHDT and CDR2 is YNNKEL in the germline V gene (reference sequence). The CDR3 contains 14 residues. Trimming removed 4 bases at V and 4 bases at J, with 13 bases between. The CDR3 DNA reads TGTGCCAGCAGCCTTACAGGTCAGAGCACTGAAGCTTTCTTT. It specifies CASSLTGQSTEAFF.

The V call is TRBV18, the J call TRBJ1-1; 9 nucleotides line up with TRBD1. The CDR3 runs 12 residues. Germline V gene data show CDR1 as KGHSH and CDR2 as LQKENI. V gave up 1 base and J gave up 12 bases; unmatched junction bases: 3. The CDR3: CASSPRDRESFF. The CDR3 DNA is TGTGCCAGCTCACCACGGGACAGGGAGTCTTTCTTT. Variable domain in full (rest from reference TRBV18 and TRBJ1-1): NAGVMQNPRHLVRRRGQEARLRCSPMKGHSHVYWYRQLPEEGLKFMVYLQKENIIDESGMPKERFSAEFPKEGPSILRIQQVVRGDSAAYFCASSPRDRESFFGQGTRLTVV.

This clonotype was seen only a few times. The chain links TRBV19 to TRBJ2-3; D unclear. Germline V gene data show CDR1 as LNHDA and CDR2 as SQIVND (reference sequence). The CDR3 runs to 14 residues. Trimming removed 3 bases at V and 1 base at J, with 8 bases between. CDR3 protein: CASSMWLRTDTQYF. CDR3 nucleotide sequence: TGTGCCAGTAGTATGTGGCTTCGCACAGATACGCAGTATTTT.

The rearrangement links TRBV5-6 to TRBJ2-7; 9 bases match TRBD1. The CDR3 sequence is 17 residues long. Germline CDR1 and CDR2: SGHDT and YYEEEE. The V gene end was trimmed by 3 bases and the J gene end by 0 bases; junction bases not matched to a gene: 10. CDR3 region: CASSSPYRDRDSYEQYF. In DNA, the CDR3 is TGTGCCAGCAGCTCTCCGTACCGGGACAGGGACTCCTACGAGCAGTACTTC.

This clonotype was detected only a few times. The chain couples TRBV4-2 to TRBJ2-1, with 11 bases fitting TRBD1. There are 15 residues in the CDR3. The junction had 7 bases not matched to a gene; V was cut back by 4 bases and J by 8 bases. Germline V lookup: CDR1 LGHNA, CDR2 YNFKEQ. The CDR3 here is CASSLPGQGVHEQFF. CDR3 in DNA: TGTGCCAGCAGCCTTCCGGGACAGGGGGTACATGAGCAGTTCTTC.